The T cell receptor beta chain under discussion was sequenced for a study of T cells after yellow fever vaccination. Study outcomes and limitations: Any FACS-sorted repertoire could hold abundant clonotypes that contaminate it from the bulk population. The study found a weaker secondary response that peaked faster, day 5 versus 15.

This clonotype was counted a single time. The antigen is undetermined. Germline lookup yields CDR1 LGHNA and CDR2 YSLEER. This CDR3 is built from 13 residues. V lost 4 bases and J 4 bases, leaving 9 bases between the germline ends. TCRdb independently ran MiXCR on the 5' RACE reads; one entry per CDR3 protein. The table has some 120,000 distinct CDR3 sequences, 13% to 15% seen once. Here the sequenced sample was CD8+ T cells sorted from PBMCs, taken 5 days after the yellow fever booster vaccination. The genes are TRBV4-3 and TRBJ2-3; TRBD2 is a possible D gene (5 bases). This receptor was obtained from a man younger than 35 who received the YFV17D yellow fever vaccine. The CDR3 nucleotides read TGCGCCAGCAGCCCCCGGGGAGCAGATACGCAGTATTTT. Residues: CASSPRGADTQYF.